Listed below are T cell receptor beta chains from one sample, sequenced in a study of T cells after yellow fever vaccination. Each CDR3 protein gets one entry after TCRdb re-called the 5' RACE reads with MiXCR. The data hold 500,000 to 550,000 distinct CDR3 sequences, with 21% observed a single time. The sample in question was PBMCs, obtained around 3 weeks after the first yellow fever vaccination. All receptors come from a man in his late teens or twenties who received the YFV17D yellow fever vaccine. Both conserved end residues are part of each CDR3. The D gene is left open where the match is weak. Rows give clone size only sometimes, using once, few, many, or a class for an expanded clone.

CASSPKTGATEAFF TGTGCCAGCTCACCAAAAACGGGGGCGACTGAAGCTTTCTTT TRBJ1-1 TRBV18 . .
CASSRDVVDIQYF TGTGCCAGCAGTCGGGACGTTGTAGACATTCAGTACTTC TRBJ2-4 TRBV6-6 . few
CSVEGLSYGYTF TGCAGCGTTGAAGGTTTAAGCTATGGCTACACCTTC TRBJ1-2 TRBV29-1 . many
CASSFGTSSYEQYF TGTGCCAGCAGCTTCGGGACTAGCTCCTACGAGCAGTACTTC TRBJ2-7 TRBV5-4 TRBD2 few
CASSLTTGGTEAFF TGTGCCAGCAGCTTAACGACAGGGGGCACTGAAGCTTTCTTT TRBJ1-1 TRBV7-9 TRBD1 many
CATKGPIQETQYF TGTGCCACCAAGGGACCGATCCAAGAGACCCAGTACTTC TRBJ2-5 TRBV24-1 . few
CASRGQEDTPFF TGCGCCAGCAGGGGTCAGGAGGACACACCGTTCTTC TRBJ2-1 TRBV5-1 . .
CASSYSGGGGNVLTF TGTGCCAGCAGTTACTCGGGAGGGGGCGGCAACGTCCTGACTTTC TRBJ2-6 TRBV6-5 . many
CASSLVLGPYSNQPQHF TGTGCCAGCAGCTTAGTTTTAGGACCCTATAGCAATCAGCCCCAGCATTTT TRBJ1-5 TRBV7-2 . .
CASSEGVYDEQYF TGTGCCAGCAGTGAAGGGGTTTACGACGAGCAGTACTTC TRBJ2-7 TRBV5-8 . few
CASSERVNTGELFF TGTGCCAGCAGTGAAAGGGTCAACACCGGGGAGCTGTTTTTT TRBJ2-2 TRBV25-1 . few
CASSLALAGGRLQYF TGTGCCAGCAGCTTAGCACTAGCGGGGGGTCGGTTGCAGTATTTT TRBJ2-3 TRBV7-2 TRBD2 .
CASSPDTNEQYF TGTGCCAGCAGTCCGGACACCAACGAGCAGTACTTC TRBJ2-7 TRBV12-3/TRBV12-4 . .
CAISGRTQETQYF TGTGCCATCAGTGGGCGAACTCAAGAGACCCAGTACTTC TRBJ2-5 TRBV10-3 . few
CSAFPQGRSETQYF TGCAGTGCTTTTCCACAGGGGCGCTCAGAGACCCAGTACTTC TRBJ2-5 TRBV20-1 TRBD1 .
CASSQVRTGGWEQYF TGTGCCAGCAGCCAAGTAAGGACAGGGGGTTGGGAGCAGTACTTC TRBJ2-7 TRBV3-1 TRBD1 few
CVSSQQMGPAETQYF TGTGTCAGCAGTCAACAGATGGGCCCTGCAGAGACCCAGTACTTC TRBJ2-5 TRBV23-1 . .
CATAGGANTGELFF TGTGCCACGGCGGGGGGAGCGAACACCGGGGAGCTGTTTTTT TRBJ2-2 TRBV6-2/TRBV6-3 TRBD2 .
CASSFTSGNEQFF TGTGCCAGCAGCTTTACTTCGGGGAATGAGCAGTTCTTC TRBJ2-1 TRBV7-2 . few
CASRQPPAGDQETQYF TGTGCCAGCAGACAACCCCCAGCGGGGGACCAAGAGACCCAGTACTTC TRBJ2-5 TRBV6-1 TRBD2 few
CASSFGWSSYNEQFF TGTGCCAGCAGTTTCGGCTGGAGCTCCTACAATGAGCAGTTCTTC TRBJ2-1 TRBV12-3/TRBV12-4 . few
CASSLRTAMNTEAFF TGCGCCAGCAGCTTGCGGACAGCCATGAACACTGAAGCTTTCTTT TRBJ1-1 TRBV5-1 . few
CASSYSSTPGGADTQYF TGTGCCAGCAGTTACTCATCCACGCCCGGCGGGGCAGATACGCAGTATTTT TRBJ2-3 TRBV6-5 . few
CASSEEGGYTEAFF TGTGCCAGCAGTGAAGAGGGAGGTTACACTGAAGCTTTCTTT TRBJ1-1 TRBV2 . few
CASSRDRGTEAFF TGTGCCAGCAGCCGGGACAGGGGCACTGAAGCTTTCTTT TRBJ1-1 TRBV7-9 TRBD1 .
CATSARGTGTDTQYF TGTGCCACCAGTGCCCGGGGAACGGGCACAGATACGCAGTATTTT TRBJ2-3 TRBV24-1 . few
CAQGYNTEAFF TGTGCCCAGGGGTATAACACTGAAGCTTTCTTT TRBJ1-1 TRBV30 . .
CASSAGTDGYTF TGTGCCAGCAGCGCTGGGACCGATGGCTACACCTTC TRBJ1-2 TRBV9 . .
CASSPRGGDNQPQHF TGCGCCAGCAGCCCCCGGGGAGGGGACAATCAGCCCCAGCATTTT TRBJ1-5 TRBV4-1 . few
CASSQVGGSSYNSPLHF TGTGCCAGCAGCCAAGTTGGCGGGAGCTCCTATAATTCACCCCTCCACTTT TRBJ1-6 TRBV3-1 . .
CAISESVAGSPLTDTQYF TGTGCCATCAGTGAGTCCGTAGCGGGGTCGCCCCTCACAGATACGCAGTATTTT TRBJ2-3 TRBV10-3 TRBD2 few
CASSSSAAVTQYF TGTGCCAGCTCATCCTCCGCGGCAGTTACGCAGTATTTT TRBJ2-3 TRBV18 . .
CASWLGGANYGYTF TGTGCCAGCTGGCTCGGGGGAGCTAACTATGGCTACACCTTC TRBJ1-2 TRBV12-3/TRBV12-4 . few
CSVAWVNTEAFF TGCAGCGTTGCCTGGGTCAACACTGAAGCTTTCTTT TRBJ1-1 TRBV29-1 . .
CATSRGSGGRTDTQYF TGTGCCACCAGCAGAGGTAGCGGGGGCCGCACAGATACGCAGTATTTT TRBJ2-3 TRBV15 TRBD2 .
CASLRDSYNEQFF TGTGCCAGCCTGCGGGACTCCTACAATGAGCAGTTCTTC TRBJ2-1 TRBV7-8 . .
CASSLGPHLAKNIQYF TGTGCCAGCAGCTTAGGTCCCCATCTAGCCAAAAACATTCAGTACTTC TRBJ2-4 TRBV11-2 . few
CASSFGPSETQYF TGTGCCAGCAGCTTTGGACCATCGGAGACCCAGTACTTC TRBJ2-5 TRBV12-3/TRBV12-4 . .
CATSRDRRPQETQYF TGTGCCACCAGCAGAGATCGGCGGCCCCAAGAGACCCAGTACTTC TRBJ2-5 TRBV15 . many
CASNRGQGKDYGYTF TGCGCCAGCAATAGGGGACAGGGTAAAGACTATGGCTACACCTTC TRBJ1-2 TRBV10-1 TRBD1 few
CSVEGTHQNQPQHF TGCAGCGTTGAGGGGACCCACCAAAATCAGCCCCAGCATTTT TRBJ1-5 TRBV29-1 . few
CAIGLAEDNEQFF TGTGCCATTGGACTAGCGGAGGACAATGAGCAGTTCTTC TRBJ2-1 TRBV10-3 TRBD2 .
CASTQGWETQYF TGTGCCAGCACTCAGGGGTGGGAGACCCAGTACTTC TRBJ2-5 TRBV6-1 . many
CASRIAGFQETQYF TGTGCCAGCCGGATAGCGGGGTTCCAAGAGACCCAGTACTTC TRBJ2-5 TRBV7-8 TRBD2 .
CASSQGQSYNEQFF TGTGCCAGCAGCCAAGGACAGTCCTACAATGAGCAGTTCTTC TRBJ2-1 TRBV4-1 . many
CASSFGLGEETQYF TGTGCCAGCAGTTTCGGACTAGGGGAAGAGACCCAGTACTTC TRBJ2-5 TRBV6-2/TRBV6-3 TRBD2 .
CASSLGGEGIEQYF TGCGCCAGCAGCTTGGGAGGGGAAGGGATCGAGCAGTACTTC TRBJ2-7 TRBV5-1 . few
CASETGAGDTQYF TGTGCCAGCGAAACAGGGGCGGGAGATACGCAGTATTTT TRBJ2-3 TRBV6-1 TRBD1 .
CASSPSSGGDEKLFF TGTGCCAGCTCACCATCGTCTGGCGGGGATGAAAAACTGTTTTTT TRBJ1-4 TRBV18 . few
CASSQDVFGNTGELFF TGCGCCAGCAGCCAAGATGTTTTCGGGAACACCGGGGAGCTGTTTTTT TRBJ2-2 TRBV4-3 . .
CASTESGQGPYEQYF TGTGCCAGCACCGAATCGGGACAGGGCCCCTACGAGCAGTACTTC TRBJ2-7 TRBV27 TRBD1 .
CASSQDRSGLSEAFF TGTGCCAGCAGCCAAGATCGGTCGGGTTTGTCTGAAGCTTTCTTT TRBJ1-1 TRBV4-2 . .
CSGILAGSEAFF TGCAGCGGAATACTGGCAGGGTCTGAAGCTTTCTTT TRBJ1-1 TRBV29-1 . many
CASSSKGWGTQYF TGTGCCAGCAGCTCGAAAGGGTGGGGTACGCAGTATTTT TRBJ2-3 TRBV7-2 . few
CASSLVSVWANYGYTF TGTGCCAGCAGCTTGGTATCGGTATGGGCGAACTATGGCTACACCTTC TRBJ1-2 TRBV5-6 . .
CSASGGLYQETQYF TGCAGTGCTAGCGGGGGGCTGTACCAAGAGACCCAGTACTTC TRBJ2-5 TRBV20-1 . few
CASSYSLIRNQPQHF TGTGCCAGCAGTTACTCTCTTATCCGCAATCAGCCCCAGCATTTT TRBJ1-5 TRBV6-2/TRBV6-3 . .
CSVGGTNTDTQYF TGCAGCGTAGGAGGGACCAACACTGATACGCAGTATTTT TRBJ2-3 TRBV29-1 . few
CSARGQGARQPQHF TGCAGTGCTAGAGGACAGGGGGCACGACAGCCCCAGCATTTT TRBJ1-5 TRBV20-1 TRBD1 .
CASSHSANTEAFF TGCGCCAGCAGCCATTCAGCGAACACTGAAGCTTTCTTT TRBJ1-1 TRBV4-1 . few